This T cell receptor beta chain came from a study of control samples from healthy donors and cancer patients. Profiled with immunoSEQ multiplex PCR; TCRdb holds only in-frame clones, not every one. The sample records 100,000 to 150,000 clones, approximately 92% being singletons. Trimming left V 1 base short and J 9 bases short, with 13 bases between. The V gene's germline CDR1 is LGHDT and CDR2 YNNKEL (reference sequence). The CDR3 loop spans 14 amino acids. The origin of this receptor is a man aged 35 to 55 in good health. Sequencing input: blood. The genes are TRBV3-1 (or the pseudogene TRBV3-2) and TRBJ2-4; a possible D gene is TRBD2 (6 bases). CDR3 bases: TGTGCCAGCAGCCAAGTGGGTAGCGGTCTCATTCAGTACTTC. It encodes CASSQVGSGLIQYF.